Sequencing of this TCR beta chain was carried out in a study of tumor-infiltrating lymphocytes in localized non-small cell lung cancer. Germline trimming cut 2 bases from V and 5 bases from J; bases unmatched to any gene: 4. Per the germline V gene, CDR1 is GTSNPN and CDR2 is SVGIG (reference sequence). The CDR3 is 14 amino acids. This clone occurred a few times. Clones were read by immunoSEQ multiplex PCR, and TCRdb kept only the in-frame ones, dropping some. The sample has more than 9,500 clones; around four fifths are singletons. The TCR originated in a human donor with non-small cell lung cancer. Input material: uninvolved lung tissue not adjacent to the tumor. V is TRBV30 and J is TRBJ1-4, with TRBD1 matching 8 bases. The CDR3 nucleotides are TGTGCCTGGAGTCAAGGACAGGGAAATGAAAAACTGTTTTTT. It codes for CAWSQGQGNEKLFF.